The TCR beta chain under discussion was sequenced for a study of T cells in Graves' hyperthyroidism and ophthalmopathy. This clonotype was detected many times. RNA transcripts provided the source from which TCR beta CDR3 regions were amplified. HTBI primers were the set used in a first-round RT-PCR of the TCR CDR3. Each CDR3 protein gets one entry after TCRdb re-called the multiplex PCR reads with MiXCR. The data show about 420,000 distinct CDR3 sequences, around a sixth seen once. The origin of this receptor is a woman under 30 with Graves' hyperthyroidism. Sequences were obtained from blood.

CDR3 DNA: TGTGCCAGCAGCCGAGGGCAACACTTCGACGAGCAGTACTTC. This encodes CASSRGQHFDEQYF. The chain joins TRBV11-2 to TRBJ2-7; perhaps TRBD2 as D (5 bases). CDR3 size: 14 residues. Germline CDR1 and CDR2: SGHAT and FQNNGV. Trimming took 5 bases from V and 5 from J, leaving 16 bases between them.